What follows are 21 T cell receptor beta chains derived from one specimen sequenced in a study of blood T cell repertoires in COVID-19. Repertoires were generated with immunoSEQ multiplex PCR, while TCRdb's copy carries only in-frame clones and drops some. The table has about 120,000 clones, about 85% seen once. The specimen was peripheral blood. The receptor source for this set is an elderly man with acute or convalescent COVID-19.

This sequence joins TRBV7-9 and TRBJ2-5; 7 bases fit TRBD2. This CDR3 has 16 residues. The junction had 10 bases not matched to a gene; V was cut back by 1 base and J by 5 bases. CDR1 and CDR2 (germline): SEHNR, FQNEAQ (reference sequence). The CDR3 sequence: CASSLGSSGGHETQYF. In DNA form, the CDR3 reads TGTGCCAGCAGCTTAGGTTCTAGCGGAGGCCATGAGACCCAGTACTTC.

The chain uses TRBV3-1 (or the pseudogene TRBV3-2) and TRBJ2-5; D might be TRBD2 (6 bases). Germline lookup yields CDR1 LGHDT and CDR2 YNNKEL (reference sequence). The CDR3 length is 18 residues. Trimming removed 0 bases from V and 4 bases from J, with 21 bases in between. This CDR3 reads CASSQDYRLVEEPETQYF. The CDR3 DNA follows: TGTGCCAGCAGCCAAGATTATCGACTAGTGGAAGAGCCAGAGACCCAGTACTTC.

This clone was seen a few times. The CDR3, as DNA: TGTGCCAGCAGCCCGGGGTTCTACGAGCAGTACTTC. Its translation: CASSPGFYEQYF. The chain combines TRBV3-1 (or the pseudogene TRBV3-2) with TRBJ2-7; D is perhaps TRBD2 (5 bases). Trimming left V 4 bases short and J 3 bases short, with 7 bases between. Germline CDR1 reads LGHDT; CDR2 reads YNNKEL (reference sequence). The CDR3 is 12 amino acids.

CDR3 protein: CASSHFGGGNTIYF. Written as DNA, the CDR3 is TGTGCCAGCAGCCACTTCGGGGGAGGAAACACCATATATTTT. The chain is built from TRBV25-1 and TRBJ1-3; D possibly corresponds to TRBD1 (5 bases). Germline V gene data show CDR1 as MGHDK and CDR2 as SYGVNS. The CDR3 is 14 residues long. V was cut by 6 bases and J by 4 bases, with 13 bases left in between.

This clone was seen a single time. This chain joins TRBV4-1 and TRBJ2-3, with a possible D match to TRBD2 (5 bases). From germline, CDR1 is MGHRA and CDR2 YSYEKL. V gave up 3 bases and J gave up 6 bases, with 16 bases separating them. The CDR3 extends over 15 amino acids. The CDR3 nucleotides are TGCGCCAGCAGCCACCAAGCGAGAGCGGCGGATACGCAGTATTTT. It translates to CASSHQARAADTQYF.

The genes are TRBV6-1 and TRBJ1-1; D is undetermined. Per germline, CDR1 MNHNS and CDR2 SASEGT. The CDR3 spans 13 residues. Between the trimmed V and J ends, which lost 3 bases and 3 bases, there was a span of 8 bases. The CDR3 protein is CASSETMHTEAFF. The DNA of the CDR3 is TGTGCCAGCAGTGAGACTATGCACACTGAAGCTTTCTTT.

This sequence joins TRBV7-8 and TRBJ1-2, with a possible D match to TRBD1 (5 bases). Germline CDR1 SGHVS, CDR2 FQNEAQ. The CDR3 is 13 residues long. V was cut by 5 bases and J by 4 bases, with 11 bases left in between. CDR3 loop: CASSPLGGYGYTF. For the CDR3, the DNA is TGTGCCAGCAGCCCCTTGGGGGGCTATGGCTACACCTTC. Full variable domain (remainder filled in from reference TRBV7-8 and TRBJ1-2): GAGVSQSPRYKVAKRGQDVALRCDPISGHVSLFWYQQALGQGPEFLTYFQNEAQLDKSGLPSDRFFAERPEGSVSTLKIQRTQQEDSAVYLCASSPLGGYGYTFGSGTRLTVV.

The chain joins TRBV7-9 to TRBJ1-2; D call uncertain. Germline CDR1 SEHNR, CDR2 FQNEAQ (reference sequence). Trimming took off 0 bases at V and 4 bases at J, with 9 bases between the two ends. CDR3 length: 14 amino acids. CDR3: CASSLATPPYGYTF. The DNA of the CDR3 is TGTGCCAGCAGCTTAGCCACACCTCCCTATGGCTACACCTTC.

The chain links TRBV19 to TRBJ1-5; TRBD1 might be the D (6 bases). The germline CDR1 and CDR2 sequences are LNHDA and SQIVND (reference sequence). The CDR3 is 15 residues long. Trimming stripped 5 bases from V and 1 base from J, with 12 bases between. The CDR3 DNA is TGTGCCAGTAGTCGGGGACATTTCAGCAATCAGCCCCAGCATTTT. Amino acids: CASSRGHFSNQPQHF. The full variable domain, rest sourced from reference TRBV19 and TRBJ1-5, is DGGITQSPKYLFRKEGQNVTLSCEQNLNHDAMYWYRQDPGQGLRLIYYSQIVNDFQKGDIAEGYSVSREKKESFPLTVTSAQKNPTAFYLCASSRGHFSNQPQHFGDGTRLSIL.

The sample holds one count of this clone. V and J are TRBV6-5 and TRBJ2-1, with 9 bases lining up with TRBD2. The CDR3 runs 14 residues. Germline loops: CDR1 MNHEY, CDR2 SVGAGI. V shed 7 bases and J 9 bases; nucleotides not matched to a gene: 10. For the CDR3, the DNA is TGTGCCAGCATTCAGCGGGGGGCCAACGTTGAGCAGTTCTTC. Translation gives CASIQRGANVEQFF.

This clone showed up just once. The chain has TRBV18 and TRBJ2-7; D remains unclear. Trimming shortened V by 0 bases and J by 5 bases, and 14 bases separated the two germline ends. The CDR3 has 15 residues. Germline V CDR1 and CDR2: KGHSH, LQKENI. In DNA form, the CDR3 reads TGTGCCAGCTCACCACCCTCGGCGGTAGGTAACGAGCAGTACTTC. It specifies CASSPPSAVGNEQYF.

The V call is TRBV28, the J call TRBJ2-6; D may be TRBD2 (5 bases). The CDR3 is 17 residues long. The germline V and J ends were trimmed by 6 bases and 1 base, with 16 bases remaining between them. Germline V gene data show CDR1 as MDHEN and CDR2 as SYDVKM. The CDR3 loop reads CASSTDLFKSGANVLTF. DNA for the CDR3: TGTGCCAGCAGCACGGACTTATTTAAGTCTGGGGCCAACGTCCTGACTTTC.

This chain uses TRBV19 with TRBJ1-5; D call uncertain. The CDR3 has 19 amino acids. Between the trimmed V and J ends, which lost 6 bases and 8 bases, there was a span of 32 bases. CDR1 and CDR2 (germline): LNHDA, SQIVND (reference sequence). The CDR3: CASSTNRGGNGRFNEPQHF. The CDR3 DNA reads TGTGCCAGTAGCACCAACCGAGGAGGTAATGGACGCTTTAATGAGCCCCAGCATTTT.

This clone was counted a few times. The rearrangement links TRBV30 to TRBJ1-5; D not certain. V gave up 2 bases and J gave up 0 bases, with 5 bases separating them. This CDR3 has 13 amino acids. CDR1 is GTSNPN, CDR2 SVGIG, per germline (reference sequence). The DNA of the CDR3 is TGTGCCTGGAGTACTAATAGCAATCAGCCCCAGCATTTT. It specifies CAWSTNSNQPQHF.

The chain couples TRBV7-9 to TRBJ2-7; 7 bases align to TRBD1. CDR1 and CDR2 from the germline V gene are SEHNR and FQNEAQ (reference sequence). Germline trimming cut 5 bases from V and 9 bases from J; bases unmatched to any gene: 4. CDR3 length equals 11 residues. The CDR3 DNA reads TGTGCCAGCAGCACAGGGGTCGGGCAGTACTTC. Its protein is CASSTGVGQYF.

The chain is built from TRBV5-8 and TRBJ1-5; tentatively, D is TRBD1 (6 bases). Germline CDR1 reads SGHTS; CDR2 reads YDEGEE. CDR3 size: 16 residues. The V gene lost 0 bases and the J gene lost 5 bases, with 15 bases spanning the gap. CDR3 sequence: CASSLDGGALYQPQHF. Written as DNA, the CDR3 is TGTGCCAGCAGCTTGGACGGGGGGGCGCTTTATCAGCCCCAGCATTTT.

This clone appeared a single time. The V and J genes are TRBV4-3 and TRBJ2-1; 11 bases map to TRBD2. The CDR3 contains 15 residues. V trimming: 0 bases; J trimming: 7 bases; junction bases outside the gene matches: 2. Germline CDR1 reads LGHNA; CDR2 reads YSLEER. The CDR3 sequence: CASSQEGLAGNEQFF. CDR3 nucleotide sequence: TGCGCCAGCAGCCAAGAAGGACTAGCGGGTAATGAGCAGTTCTTC.

The CDR3 sequence: CASSLAGDSPLHF. CDR3 coding DNA: TGTGCCAGCAGCTTAGCCGGTGATTCACCCCTCCACTTT. V usage is TRBV11-1 and J usage is TRBJ1-6; no firm D call. This CDR3 region has 13 residues. Trimming took 0 bases from V and 8 from J, leaving 5 bases between them. The germline CDR1 and CDR2 sequences are SGHAT and FQDESV (reference sequence). Full variable domain (remainder filled in from reference TRBV11-1 and TRBJ1-6): EAEVAQSPRYKITEKSQAVAFWCDPISGHATLYWYRQILGQGPELLVQFQDESVVDDSQLPKDRFSAERLKGVDSTLKIQPAELGDSAMYLCASSLAGDSPLHFGNGTRLTVT.

V and J are TRBV30 and TRBJ1-4, with a weak D call TRBD1 (6 bases). V shed 4 bases and J shed 5 bases, with 17 bases lying between them. This CDR3 region has 15 residues. Germline CDR1 is GTSNPN and CDR2 is SVGIG (reference sequence). The CDR3 nucleotides read TGTGCCTGGAAACCAGGACAGACAGAAAATGAAAAACTGTTTTTT. This encodes CAWKPGQTENEKLFF.

The chain is built from TRBV2 and TRBJ2-3; the match to TRBD2 covers 10 bases. Germline V gene lookup returns CDR1 SNHLY and CDR2 FYNNEI. CDR3 length: 14 residues. J lost 3 bases, V lost 6 bases, and 3 bases had no gene match. Here the CDR3 reads CASRRTSGTDTQYF. The CDR3 nucleotides read TGTGCCAGCAGGAGGACTAGCGGTACAGATACGCAGTATTTT. The full variable domain, in which reference TRBV2 and TRBJ2-3 provide the parts outside the CDR3, is EPEVTQTPSHQVTQMGQEVILRCVPISNHLYFYWYRQILGQKVEFLVSFYNNEISEKSEIFDDQFSVERPDGSNFTLKIRSTKLEDSAMYFCASRRTSGTDTQYFGPGTRLTVL.

V gene TRBV6-5 combines with J gene TRBJ1-1; 7 positions agree with TRBD1. The trim removed 7 bases at V and 13 bases at J, leaving 12 bases unmatched. CDR1 is MNHEY and CDR2 is SVGAGI in the germline V gene. The CDR3 length is 12 residues. The CDR3 region has the DNA TGTGCCAGCACCCGGACAGGCGCCGGGTATTTCTTT. Protein: CASTRTGAGYFF.